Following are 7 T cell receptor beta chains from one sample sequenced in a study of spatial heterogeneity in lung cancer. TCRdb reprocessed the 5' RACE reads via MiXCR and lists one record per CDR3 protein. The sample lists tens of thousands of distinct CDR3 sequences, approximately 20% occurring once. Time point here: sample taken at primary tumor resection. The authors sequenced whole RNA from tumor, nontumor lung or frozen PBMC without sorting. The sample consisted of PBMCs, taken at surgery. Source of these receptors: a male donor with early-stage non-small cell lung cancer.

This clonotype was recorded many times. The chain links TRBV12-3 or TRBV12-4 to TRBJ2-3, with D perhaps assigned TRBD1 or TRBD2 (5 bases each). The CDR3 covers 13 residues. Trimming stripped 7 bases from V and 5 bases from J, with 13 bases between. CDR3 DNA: TGTGCCAGCACTGGGACCCTGGGAGATACGCAGTATTTT. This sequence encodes CASTGTLGDTQYF.

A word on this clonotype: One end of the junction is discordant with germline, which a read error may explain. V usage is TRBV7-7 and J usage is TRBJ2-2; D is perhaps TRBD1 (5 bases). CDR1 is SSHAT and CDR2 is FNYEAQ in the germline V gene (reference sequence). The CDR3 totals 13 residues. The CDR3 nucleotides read TGTGCTAGCAGCCCTGCCCCGGACAGGGAGCTGTTTTTT. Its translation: CASSPAPDRELFF.

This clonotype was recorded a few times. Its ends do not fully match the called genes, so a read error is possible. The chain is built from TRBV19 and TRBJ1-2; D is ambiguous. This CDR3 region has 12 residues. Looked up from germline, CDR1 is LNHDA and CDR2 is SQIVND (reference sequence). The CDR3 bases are TGTGCCAGTAGTTCCATCGGCCCGAAGTTAAGTTTC. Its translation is CASSSIGPKLSF.

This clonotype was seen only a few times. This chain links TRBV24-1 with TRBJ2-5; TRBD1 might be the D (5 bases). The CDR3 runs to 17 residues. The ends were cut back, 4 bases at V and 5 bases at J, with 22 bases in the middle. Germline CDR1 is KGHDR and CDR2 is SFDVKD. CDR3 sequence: CATSDPTASDKRETQYF. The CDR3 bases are TGTGCCACCAGTGACCCCACTGCCTCGGACAAAAGGGAGACCCAGTACTTC.

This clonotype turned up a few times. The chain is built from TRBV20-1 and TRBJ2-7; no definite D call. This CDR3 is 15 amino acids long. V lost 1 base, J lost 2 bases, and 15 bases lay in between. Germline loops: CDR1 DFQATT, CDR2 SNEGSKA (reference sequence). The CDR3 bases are TGCAGTGCTAGAGCACGACCCCTTCCGGCCTACGAGCAGTACTTC. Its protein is CSARARPLPAYEQYF.

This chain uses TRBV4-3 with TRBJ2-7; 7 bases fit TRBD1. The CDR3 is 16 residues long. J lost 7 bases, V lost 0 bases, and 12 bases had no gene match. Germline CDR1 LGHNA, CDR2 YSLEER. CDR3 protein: CASSQDRTTPTGEQYF. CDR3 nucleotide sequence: TGCGCCAGCAGCCAAGACCGGACAACCCCGACAGGGGAGCAGTACTTC.

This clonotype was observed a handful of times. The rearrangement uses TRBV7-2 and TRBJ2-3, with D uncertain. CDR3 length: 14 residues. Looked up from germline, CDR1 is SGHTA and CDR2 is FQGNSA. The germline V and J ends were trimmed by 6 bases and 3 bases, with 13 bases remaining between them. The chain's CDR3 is CASSPILRTDTQYF. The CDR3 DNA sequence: TGTGCCAGCAGTCCAATCTTGAGGACAGATACGCAGTATTTT. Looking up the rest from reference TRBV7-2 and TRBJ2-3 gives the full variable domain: GAGVSQSPSNKVTEKGKDVELRCDPISGHTALYWYRQSLGQGLEFLIYFQGNSAPDKSGLPSDRFSAERTGGSVSTLTIQRTQQEDSAVYLCASSPILRTDTQYFGPGTRLTVL.